These 23 T cell receptor beta chains came from one sample sequenced in a study of Ad26.COV2.S vaccination and SARS-CoV-2 variants. Produced via immunoSEQ multiplex PCR; TCRdb's table is partial and in-frame only. Among about 400,000 clones listed, about 83% were seen once. Treatment given: about 20 received Ad26.COV2.S at low or high dose, single or two shots; about 5 received placebo; per-sample allocation not given. Specimen acquisition occurred on day 63 following the initial vaccine or placebo injection. The material sequenced was peripheral blood, taken in a trial of Ad26.COV2.S vaccine versus placebo. The receptors were sampled from a person aged 18 to 65 who received the Ad26.COV2.S COVID-19 vaccine or a placebo.

This chain joins TRBV30 and TRBJ2-3; D is unresolved. Per the germline V gene, CDR1 is GTSNPN and CDR2 is SVGIG (reference sequence). Trimming removed 2 bases at V and 6 bases at J, with 9 bases between. The CDR3 loop spans 12 amino acids. As DNA, the CDR3 is TGTGCCTGGAGTCCGAACTGGGATACGCAGTATTTT. It encodes CAWSPNWDTQYF.

This sequence joins TRBV15 and TRBJ1-6, with D perhaps matching TRBD1 (6 bases). The CDR3 loop spans 15 amino acids. V lost 0 bases and J 10 bases, leaving 13 bases between the germline ends. From germline, CDR1 is LNHNV and CDR2 YYDKDF (reference sequence). The CDR3 is CATSRDRGTGSPLHF. The CDR3 DNA reads TGTGCCACCAGCAGAGATAGGGGGACGGGATCACCCCTCCACTTT.

This rearrangement joins TRBV19 to TRBJ1-1, with D unresolved. Between the trimmed V and J ends, which lost 3 bases and 1 base, there was a span of 6 bases. The CDR3 loop spans 13 amino acids. Per germline, CDR1 LNHDA and CDR2 SQIVND (reference sequence). The DNA for the CDR3 is TGTGCCAGTAGTATCGGAAAGAACACTGAAGCTTTCTTT. It is translated as CASSIGKNTEAFF.

The chain carries TRBV6-5 and TRBJ1-2, with D possibly TRBD1 on 6 matching bases. Germline V gene data show CDR1 as MNHEY and CDR2 as SVGAGI. The CDR3 has 14 residues. The ends were cut back, 11 bases at V and 5 bases at J, with 21 bases in the middle. The CDR3 nucleotides are TGTGCCGCCAAGGGTCGAGGGGGGAGGTATGGCTACACCTTC. Translating gives CAAKGRGGRYGYTF.

The rearrangement uses TRBV6-4 and TRBJ2-7, with 7 positions matching TRBD2. CDR1 MRHNA and CDR2 SNTAGT come from the germline V gene. The ends lost 7 bases at V and 0 bases at J; junction bases unmatched: 6. The CDR3 has 14 amino acids. This CDR3 is CASTWLAGSYEQYF. CDR3 sequence (DNA): TGTGCCAGCACCTGGTTAGCGGGCTCCTACGAGCAGTACTTC.

The V gene is TRBV24-1, the J gene TRBJ2-2; D unclear. V was cut by 3 bases and J by 4 bases, with 5 bases left in between. The germline gives CDR1 KGHDR, CDR2 SFDVKD. The CDR3 is made up of 13 amino acids. The CDR3 region is CATSDLFTGELFF. CDR3 DNA sequence: TGTGCCACCAGTGATCTATTCACCGGGGAGCTGTTTTTT.

The chain uses TRBV6-6 and TRBJ1-1; D perhaps matches TRBD1 (5 bases). The V gene lost 5 bases and the J gene lost 4 bases, with 14 bases spanning the gap. Germline values: CDR1 MNHNY, CDR2 SVGAGI (reference sequence). This CDR3 comprises 14 residues. The CDR3 protein is CASSDPWGGTEAFF. The CDR3, as DNA: TGTGCCAGCAGTGACCCATGGGGCGGCACTGAAGCTTTCTTT.

The chain combines TRBV20-1 with TRBJ1-5, with D perhaps TRBD1 (6 bases). Germline-derived CDR1 and CDR2 are DFQATT and SNEGSKA (reference sequence). This CDR3 region has 15 residues. V shed 3 bases and J shed 4 bases, with 16 bases lying between them. The chain's CDR3 is CSASSGRGRNQPQHF. The CDR3 DNA sequence: TGCAGTGCTAGTAGCGGCAGGGGTCGGAATCAGCCCCAGCATTTT.

Worth noting for this clone: Distinct nucleotide sequences in the sample also encode this CDR3. The V call is TRBV7-9, the J call TRBJ1-6; TRBD1 matches 8 bases. Trimming removed 5 bases from V and 7 bases from J; junction bases left unmatched: 7. The CDR3 has 15 residues. Per germline, CDR1 SEHNR and CDR2 FQNEAQ (reference sequence). The CDR3 DNA follows: TGTGCCAGCAGCCTAGGGACAGGAGAAAATTCACCCCTCCACTTT. Translation: CASSLGTGENSPLHF. Variable domain in full (rest from reference TRBV7-9 and TRBJ1-6): DTGVSQNPRHKITKRGQNVTFRCDPISEHNRLYWYRQTLGQGPEFLTYFQNEAQLEKSRLLSDRFSAERPKGSFSTLEIQRTEQGDSAMYLCASSLGTGENSPLHFGNGTRLTVT.

The rearrangement links TRBV27 to TRBJ2-3, with 9 bases that match TRBD2. The germline gives CDR1 MNHEY, CDR2 SMNVEV (reference sequence). This CDR3 has 16 residues. J gave up 2 bases and V 3 bases, and 6 bases lay outside the gene matches. The CDR3 sequence: CASSFVGGGATDTQYF. DNA of the CDR3: TGTGCCAGCAGTTTTGTAGGCGGGGGGGCCACAGATACGCAGTATTTT.

V gene TRBV15 combines with J gene TRBJ2-2; D ambiguous. CDR3 length: 14 residues. Germline V gene sequence: CDR1 LNHNV, CDR2 YYDKDF (reference sequence). The V end was cut by 1 base, the J end by 3 bases, with 6 bases between. CDR3 region: CATSRADYTGELFF. In DNA, the CDR3 is TGTGCCACCAGCAGAGCTGATTACACCGGGGAGCTGTTTTTT.

The gene calls are TRBV4-1 and TRBJ1-2, with TRBD1 identical over 8 bases. CDR3 length: 14 residues. CDR1 MGHRA and CDR2 YSYEKL come from the germline V gene. J lost 4 bases, V lost 1 base, and 2 bases had no gene match. The CDR3 nucleotides read TGCGCCAGCAGCCAAGGACAGGGGTTCTATGGCTACACCTTC. Protein sequence: CASSQGQGFYGYTF.

CDR3 sequence (DNA): TGCGCCACCAAAGGGGAAGGGGCTCAGCCCCAGCATTTT. Protein product: CATKGEGAQPQHF. The rearrangement joins TRBV5-1 to TRBJ1-5, with a weak D call TRBD1 (5 bases). This CDR3 spans 13 amino acids. V lost 9 bases to trimming and J lost 6 bases, with 16 bases between them. Germline V gene sequence: CDR1 SGHRS, CDR2 YFSETQ.

This chain joins TRBV5-5 and TRBJ1-4, with TRBD1 matching 8 bases. The length of the CDR3 is 15 residues. The germline gives CDR1 SGHKS, CDR2 YYEKEE (reference sequence). V lost 4 bases to trimming and J lost 7 bases; unmatched junction nucleotides: 9. CDR3 residues: CASSPQIGTGEKLFF. The CDR3, as DNA: TGTGCCAGCAGCCCCCAAATCGGGACAGGTGAAAAACTGTTTTTT.

This clone appeared a single time. The chain carries TRBV4-3 and TRBJ1-2, with D unresolved. V was pared by 0 bases and J by 2 bases, with 13 bases between. Germline CDR1 reads LGHNA; CDR2 reads YSLEER. CDR3 size: 16 residues. CDR3 sequence reads: CASSQDSTNPNYGYTF. The CDR3 DNA reads as TGCGCCAGCAGCCAAGATTCTACGAATCCAAACTATGGCTACACCTTC.

The rearrangement joins TRBV7-3 to TRBJ1-6; the match to TRBD1 covers 9 bases. Germline V gene data show CDR1 as SGHTA and CDR2 as FQGTGA. The V segment lost 5 bases and the J segment 6 bases; nucleotides outside the gene matches: 8. This CDR3 has 16 amino acids. CDR3 loop: CASSLSGTGINSPLHF. The CDR3, as DNA: TGTGCCAGCAGCCTCTCCGGGACAGGGATTAATTCACCCCTCCACTTT.

The chain uses TRBV29-1 and TRBJ2-5; 9 nucleotides align to TRBD2. The CDR3 spans 14 residues. V dropped 4 bases and J dropped 2; count of bases not matched to a gene: 5. The V gene's germline CDR1 is SQVTM and CDR2 ANQGSEA. CDR3 amino acids: CSVASGNSQETQYF. In DNA, the CDR3 is TGCAGCGTTGCTAGCGGGAACTCACAAGAGACCCAGTACTTC.

The V and J genes are TRBV3-1 (or the pseudogene TRBV3-2) and TRBJ2-1, with D perhaps matching TRBD2 (5 bases). V dropped 3 bases and J dropped 7 bases, with 16 bases sitting between them. Germline assignment: CDR1 LGHDT and CDR2 YNNKEL (reference sequence). The length of the CDR3 is 15 residues. CDR3 in DNA: TGTGCCAGCAGCCAGGGATCAGCGGAGAGGAATGAGCAGTTCTTC. This translates into CASSQGSAERNEQFF.

This chain connects TRBV3-1 (or the pseudogene TRBV3-2) to TRBJ2-5, with D possibly matching TRBD2 (5 bases). The CDR3 is made up of 14 amino acids. V was trimmed by 1 base and J by 5 bases, leaving 11 bases between them. Germline loops: CDR1 LGHDT, CDR2 YNNKEL (reference sequence). CDR3 in amino acids: CASSQGAGRETQYF. The CDR3 nucleotides read TGTGCCAGCAGCCAAGGCGCGGGTCGGGAGACCCAGTACTTC.

This chain uses TRBV5-4 with TRBJ2-5; no definite D call. Trimming stripped 0 bases from V and 6 bases from J, with 12 bases between. There are 14 residues in the CDR3. The V gene's germline CDR1 is SGHNT and CDR2 YYREEE (reference sequence). In nucleotides, the CDR3 is TGTGCCAGCAGCTTGGGGCCAAAGGGAAAGACCCAGTACTTC. This encodes CASSLGPKGKTQYF.

V and J are TRBV5-4 and TRBJ1-2, with 8 bases lining up with TRBD1. Trimming at V came to 5 bases and at J to 2 bases, leaving 2 bases not matched to a gene. CDR3 length equals 13 residues. Germline V gene data show CDR1 as SGHNT and CDR2 as YYREEE (reference sequence). The CDR3 is CASRQGGNYGYTF. CDR3 nucleotides: TGTGCCAGCAGACAGGGGGGCAACTATGGCTACACCTTC. Filled out from reference TRBV5-4 and TRBJ1-2, the complete variable domain reads ETGVTQSPTHLIKTRGQQVTLRCSSQSGHNTVSWYQQALGQGPQFIFQYYREEENGRGNFPPRFSGLQFPNYSSELNVNALELDDSALYLCASRQGGNYGYTFGSGTRLTVV.

As to this clone: Because the CDR3's place on the DNA is in doubt, the DNA is left out and the CDR3 is given as listed by TCRdb. The V and J genes are TRBV9 and TRBJ1-5. With termini counted, the CDR3 has 16 amino acids. Looked up from germline, CDR1 is SGDLS and CDR2 is YYNGEE. The chain's CDR3 is CASSSQTIFLISPSIF.

The rearrangement links TRBV20-1 to TRBJ2-7; weak D call: TRBD1 (6 bases). Germline V gene lookup returns CDR1 DFQATT and CDR2 SNEGSKA (reference sequence). With 3 bases removed from V and 2 bases from J, the gap between germline ends came to 14 bases. This CDR3 is 14 amino acids long. As DNA, the CDR3 is TGCAGTGCTAGTGAGGACAGCAATCCCTACGAGCAGTACTTC. Amino acid sequence: CSASEDSNPYEQYF.